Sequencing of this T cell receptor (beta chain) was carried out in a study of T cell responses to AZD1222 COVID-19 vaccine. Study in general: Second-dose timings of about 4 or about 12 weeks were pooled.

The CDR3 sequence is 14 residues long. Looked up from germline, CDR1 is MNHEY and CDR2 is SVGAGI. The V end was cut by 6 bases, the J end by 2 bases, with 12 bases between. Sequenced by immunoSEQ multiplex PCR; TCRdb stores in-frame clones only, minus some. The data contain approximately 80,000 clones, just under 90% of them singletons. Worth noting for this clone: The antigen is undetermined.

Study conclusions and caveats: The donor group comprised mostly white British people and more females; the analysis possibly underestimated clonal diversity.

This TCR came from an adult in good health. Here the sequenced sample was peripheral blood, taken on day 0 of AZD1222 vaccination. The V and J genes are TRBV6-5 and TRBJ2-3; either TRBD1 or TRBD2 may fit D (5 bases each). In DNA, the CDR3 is TGTGCCAGCAGGGGGGACGGACTCACAGATACGCAGTATTTT. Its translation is CASRGDGLTDTQYF.